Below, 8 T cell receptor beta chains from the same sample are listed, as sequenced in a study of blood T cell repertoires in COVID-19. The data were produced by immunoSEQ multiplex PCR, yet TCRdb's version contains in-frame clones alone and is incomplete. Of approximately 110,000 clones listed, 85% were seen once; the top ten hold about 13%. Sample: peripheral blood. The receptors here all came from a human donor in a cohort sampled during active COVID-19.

This CDR3 reads CASSQGLDSPLHF. In DNA, the CDR3 is TGTGCCAGTAGCCAGGGGCTGGATTCACCCCTCCACTTT. The V and J genes are TRBV19 and TRBJ1-6; D perhaps matches TRBD1 (6 bases). The V gene's germline CDR1 is LNHDA and CDR2 SQIVND (reference sequence). Trimming left V 6 bases short and J 8 bases short, with 11 bases between. The CDR3 has 13 residues.

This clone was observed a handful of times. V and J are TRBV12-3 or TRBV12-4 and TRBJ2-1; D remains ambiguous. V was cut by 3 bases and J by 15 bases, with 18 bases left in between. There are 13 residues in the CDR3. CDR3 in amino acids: CASSFLVSTQRFF. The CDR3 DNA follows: TGTGCCAGCAGTTTCCTGGTCTCAACACAACGGTTCTTC.

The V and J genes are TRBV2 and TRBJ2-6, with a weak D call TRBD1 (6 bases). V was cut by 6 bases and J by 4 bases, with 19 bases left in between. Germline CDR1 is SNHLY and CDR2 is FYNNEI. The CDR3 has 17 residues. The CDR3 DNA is TGTGCCAGCAGAGCTAACTCAGGGGTAGAAGGGGCCAACGTCCTGACTTTC. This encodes CASRANSGVEGANVLTF.

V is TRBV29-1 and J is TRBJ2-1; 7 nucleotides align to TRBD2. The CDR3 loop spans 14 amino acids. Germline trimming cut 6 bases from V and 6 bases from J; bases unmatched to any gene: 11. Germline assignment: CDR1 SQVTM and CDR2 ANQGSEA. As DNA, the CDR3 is TGCAGCGTCAGAAAGCCTCCGGGGGGCAATGAGCAGTTCTTC. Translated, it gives CSVRKPPGGNEQFF.

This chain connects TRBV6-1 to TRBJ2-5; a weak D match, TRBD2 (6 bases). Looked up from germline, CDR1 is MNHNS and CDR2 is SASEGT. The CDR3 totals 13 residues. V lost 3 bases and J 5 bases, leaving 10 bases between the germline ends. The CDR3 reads CASSEGLDETQYF. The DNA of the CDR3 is TGTGCCAGCAGTGAGGGACTCGATGAGACCCAGTACTTC.

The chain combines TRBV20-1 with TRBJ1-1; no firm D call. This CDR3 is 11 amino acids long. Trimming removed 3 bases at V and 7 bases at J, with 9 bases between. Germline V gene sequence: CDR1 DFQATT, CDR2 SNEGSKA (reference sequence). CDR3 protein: CSARRKNEAFF. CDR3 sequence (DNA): TGCAGTGCTAGGAGGAAGAATGAAGCTTTCTTT.

This CDR3 reads CASSRKEGPYEQYF. The CDR3 coding sequence is TGCGCCAGCAGCCGAAAAGAGGGTCCCTACGAGCAGTACTTC. V and J are TRBV5-1 and TRBJ2-7, with TRBD2 as a possible D gene (5 bases). Germline lookup yields CDR1 SGHRS and CDR2 YFSETQ. The CDR3 runs to 14 residues. V was clipped by 4 bases and J by 2 bases, with 13 bases between them.

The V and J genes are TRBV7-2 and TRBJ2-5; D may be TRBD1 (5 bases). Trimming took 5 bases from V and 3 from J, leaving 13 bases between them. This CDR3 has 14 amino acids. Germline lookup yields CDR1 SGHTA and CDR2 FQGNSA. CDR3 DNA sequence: TGTGCCAGCAGCCCACGGACACATAAAGAGACCCAGTACTTC. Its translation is CASSPRTHKETQYF. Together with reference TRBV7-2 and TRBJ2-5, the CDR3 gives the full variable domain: GAGVSQSPSNKVTEKGKDVELRCDPISGHTALYWYRQSLGQGLEFLIYFQGNSAPDKSGLPSDRFSAERTGGSVSTLTIQRTQQEDSAVYLCASSPRTHKETQYFGPGTRLLVL.